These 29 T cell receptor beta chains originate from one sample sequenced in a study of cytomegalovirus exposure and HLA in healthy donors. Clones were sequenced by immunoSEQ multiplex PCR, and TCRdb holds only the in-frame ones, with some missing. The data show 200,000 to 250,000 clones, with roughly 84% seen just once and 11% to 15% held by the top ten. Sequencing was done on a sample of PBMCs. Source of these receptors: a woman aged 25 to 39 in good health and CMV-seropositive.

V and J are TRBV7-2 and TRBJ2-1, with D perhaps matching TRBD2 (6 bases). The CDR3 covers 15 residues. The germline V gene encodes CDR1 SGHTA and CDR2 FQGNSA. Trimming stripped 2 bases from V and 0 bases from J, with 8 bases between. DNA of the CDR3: TGTGCCAGCAGCTTATACGGGAGCTCCTACAATGAGCAGTTCTTC. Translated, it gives CASSLYGSSYNEQFF.

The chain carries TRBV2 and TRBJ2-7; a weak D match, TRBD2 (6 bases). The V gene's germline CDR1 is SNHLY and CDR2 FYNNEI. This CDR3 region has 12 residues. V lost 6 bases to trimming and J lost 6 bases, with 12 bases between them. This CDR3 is CASSESGFEQYF. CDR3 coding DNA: TGTGCCAGCAGCGAGAGCGGGTTCGAGCAGTACTTC. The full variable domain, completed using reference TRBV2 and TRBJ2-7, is EPEVTQTPSHQVTQMGQEVILRCVPISNHLYFYWYRQILGQKVEFLVSFYNNEISEKSEIFDDQFSVERPDGSNFTLKIRSTKLEDSAMYFCASSESGFEQYFGPGTRLTVT.

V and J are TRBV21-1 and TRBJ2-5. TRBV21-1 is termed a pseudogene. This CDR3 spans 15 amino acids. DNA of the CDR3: TGTGCCAGCAGCCCGCCGGGAAGAGGGGAAGAGACCCAGTACTTC. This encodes CASSPPGRGEETQYF.

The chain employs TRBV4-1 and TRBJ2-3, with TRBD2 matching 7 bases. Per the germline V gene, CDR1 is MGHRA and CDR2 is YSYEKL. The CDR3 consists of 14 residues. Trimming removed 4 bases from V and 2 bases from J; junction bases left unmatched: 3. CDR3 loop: CASSRSGDTDTQYF. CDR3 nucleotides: TGCGCCAGCAGCCGAAGCGGGGACACAGATACGCAGTATTTT.

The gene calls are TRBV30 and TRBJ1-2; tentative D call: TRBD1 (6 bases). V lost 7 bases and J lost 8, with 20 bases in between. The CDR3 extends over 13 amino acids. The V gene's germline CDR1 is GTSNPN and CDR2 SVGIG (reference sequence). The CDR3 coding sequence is TGTGCCTCCACAAGGGGGTGGGCCCGCGGCTACACCTTC. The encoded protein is CASTRGWARGYTF.

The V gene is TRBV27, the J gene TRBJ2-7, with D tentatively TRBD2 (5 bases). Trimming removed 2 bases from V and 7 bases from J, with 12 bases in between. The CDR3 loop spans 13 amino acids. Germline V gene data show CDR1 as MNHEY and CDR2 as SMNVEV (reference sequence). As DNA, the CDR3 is TGTGCCAGCAGTTTACGCCTAGCACGGGAGCAGTACTTC. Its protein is CASSLRLAREQYF.

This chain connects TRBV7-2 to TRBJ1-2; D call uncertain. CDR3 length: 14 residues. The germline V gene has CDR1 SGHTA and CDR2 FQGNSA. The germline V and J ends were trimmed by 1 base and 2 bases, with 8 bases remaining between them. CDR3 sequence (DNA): TGTGCCAGCAGCTTAGGACACCTCAACTATGGCTACACCTTC. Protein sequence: CASSLGHLNYGYTF.

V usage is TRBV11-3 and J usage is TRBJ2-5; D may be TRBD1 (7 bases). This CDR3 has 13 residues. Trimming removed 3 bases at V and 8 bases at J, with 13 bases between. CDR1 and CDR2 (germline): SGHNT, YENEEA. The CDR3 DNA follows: TGTGCCAGCAGCTTTATCCAGGGGGGAACCCAGTACTTC. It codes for CASSFIQGGTQYF.

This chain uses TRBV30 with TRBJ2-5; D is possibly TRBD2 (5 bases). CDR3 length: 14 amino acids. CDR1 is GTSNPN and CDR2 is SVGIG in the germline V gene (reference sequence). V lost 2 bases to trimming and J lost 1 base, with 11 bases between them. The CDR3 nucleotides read TGTGCCTGGAGTCTTACGGGAATCCAAGAGACCCAGTACTTC. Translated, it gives CAWSLTGIQETQYF.

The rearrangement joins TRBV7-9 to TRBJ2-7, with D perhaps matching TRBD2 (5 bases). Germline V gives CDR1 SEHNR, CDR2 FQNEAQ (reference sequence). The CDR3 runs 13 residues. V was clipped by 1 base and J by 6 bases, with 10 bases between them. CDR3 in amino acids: CASSLGTRLEQYF. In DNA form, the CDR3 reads TGTGCCAGCAGCTTAGGGACTCGACTCGAGCAGTACTTC. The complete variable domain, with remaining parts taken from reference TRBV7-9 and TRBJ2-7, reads DTGVSQNPRHKITKRGQNVTFRCDPISEHNRLYWYRQTLGQGPEFLTYFQNEAQLEKSRLLSDRFSAERPKGSFSTLEIQRTEQGDSAMYLCASSLGTRLEQYFGPGTRLTVT.

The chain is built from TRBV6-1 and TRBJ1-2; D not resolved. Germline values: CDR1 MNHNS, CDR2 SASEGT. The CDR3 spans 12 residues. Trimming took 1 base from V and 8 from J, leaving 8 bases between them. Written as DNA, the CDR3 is TGTGCCAGCAGTGAAGTCCTGGCAGGCTACACCTTC. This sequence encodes CASSEVLAGYTF.

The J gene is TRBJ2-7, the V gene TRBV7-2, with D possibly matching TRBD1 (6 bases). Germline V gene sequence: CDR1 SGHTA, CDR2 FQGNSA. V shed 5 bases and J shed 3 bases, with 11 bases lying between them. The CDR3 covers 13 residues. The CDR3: CASSRTGNYEQYF. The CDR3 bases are TGTGCCAGCAGCCGAACAGGGAACTACGAGCAGTACTTC.

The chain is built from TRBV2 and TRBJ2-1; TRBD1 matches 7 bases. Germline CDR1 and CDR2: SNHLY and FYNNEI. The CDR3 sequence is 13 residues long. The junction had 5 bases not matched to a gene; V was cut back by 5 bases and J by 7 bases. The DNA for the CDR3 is TGTGCCAGCAGTCCGACAGGGCGTAATGAGCAGTTCTTC. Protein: CASSPTGRNEQFF.

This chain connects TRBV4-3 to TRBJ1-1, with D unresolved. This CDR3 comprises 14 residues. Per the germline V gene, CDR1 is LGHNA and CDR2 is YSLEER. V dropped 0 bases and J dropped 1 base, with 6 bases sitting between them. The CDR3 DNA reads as TGCGCCAGCAGCCAAGACCGCCGGAACACTGAAGCTTTCTTT. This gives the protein CASSQDRRNTEAFF.

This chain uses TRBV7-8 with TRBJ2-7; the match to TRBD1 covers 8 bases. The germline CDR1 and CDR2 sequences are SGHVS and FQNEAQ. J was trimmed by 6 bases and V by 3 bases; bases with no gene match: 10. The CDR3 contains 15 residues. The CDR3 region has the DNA TGTGCCAGCAGCTTCTTAGGGACAGGAGACATCGAGCAGTACTTC. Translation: CASSFLGTGDIEQYF.

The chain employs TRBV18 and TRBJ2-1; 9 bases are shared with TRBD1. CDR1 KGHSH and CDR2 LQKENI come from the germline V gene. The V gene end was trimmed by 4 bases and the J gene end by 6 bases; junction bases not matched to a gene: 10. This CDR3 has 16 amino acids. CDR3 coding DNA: TGTGCCAGCTCACTGTATCCGGGACAGGGAGGCAATGAGCAGTTCTTC. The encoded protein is CASSLYPGQGGNEQFF.

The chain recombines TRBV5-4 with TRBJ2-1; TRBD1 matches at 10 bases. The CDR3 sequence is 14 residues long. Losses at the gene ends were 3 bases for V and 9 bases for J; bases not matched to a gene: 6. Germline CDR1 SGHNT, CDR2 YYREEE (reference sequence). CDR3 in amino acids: CASSSGQGWSEQFF. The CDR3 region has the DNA TGTGCCAGCAGCTCGGGACAGGGGTGGAGTGAGCAGTTCTTC.

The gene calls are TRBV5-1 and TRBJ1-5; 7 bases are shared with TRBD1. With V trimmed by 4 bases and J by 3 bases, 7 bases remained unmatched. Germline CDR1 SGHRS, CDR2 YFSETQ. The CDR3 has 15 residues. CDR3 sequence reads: CASSLTGQYNQPQHF. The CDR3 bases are TGCGCCAGCAGCCTAACGGGACAGTACAATCAGCCCCAGCATTTT.

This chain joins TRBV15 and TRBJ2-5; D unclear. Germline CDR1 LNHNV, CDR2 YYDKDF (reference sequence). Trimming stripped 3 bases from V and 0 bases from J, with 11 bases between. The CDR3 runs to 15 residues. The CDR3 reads CATSRTKGNQETQYF. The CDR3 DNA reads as TGTGCCACCAGCAGGACCAAAGGTAACCAAGAGACCCAGTACTTC. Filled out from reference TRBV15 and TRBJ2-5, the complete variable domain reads DAMVIQNPRYQVTQFGKPVTLSCSQTLNHNVMYWYQQKSSQAPKLLFHYYDKDFNNEADTPDNFQSRRPNTSFCFLDIRSPGLGDTAMYLCATSRTKGNQETQYFGPGTRLLVL.

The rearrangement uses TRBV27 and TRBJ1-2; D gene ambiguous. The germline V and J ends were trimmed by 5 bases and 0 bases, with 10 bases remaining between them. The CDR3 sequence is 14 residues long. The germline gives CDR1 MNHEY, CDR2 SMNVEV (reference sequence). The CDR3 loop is CASSTDGPNYGYTF. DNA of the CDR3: TGTGCCAGCAGTACAGACGGACCTAACTATGGCTACACCTTC.

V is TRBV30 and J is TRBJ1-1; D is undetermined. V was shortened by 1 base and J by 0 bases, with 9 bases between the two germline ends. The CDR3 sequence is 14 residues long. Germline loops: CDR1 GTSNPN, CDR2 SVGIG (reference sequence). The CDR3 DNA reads TGTGCCTGGAGTGGTCCCACTCTGAACACTGAAGCTTTCTTT. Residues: CAWSGPTLNTEAFF.

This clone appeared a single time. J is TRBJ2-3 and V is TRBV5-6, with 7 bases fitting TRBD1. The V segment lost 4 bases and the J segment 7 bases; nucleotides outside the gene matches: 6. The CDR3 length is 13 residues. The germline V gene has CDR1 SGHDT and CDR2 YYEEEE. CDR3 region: CASSHMTGYTQYF. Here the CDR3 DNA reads TGTGCCAGCAGCCACATGACAGGGTATACGCAGTATTTT.

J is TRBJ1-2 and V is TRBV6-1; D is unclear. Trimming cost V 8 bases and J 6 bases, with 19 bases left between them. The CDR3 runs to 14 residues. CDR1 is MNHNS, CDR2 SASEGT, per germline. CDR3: CASPNLGGMDGYTF. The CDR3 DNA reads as TGTGCCAGCCCTAACCTGGGAGGGATGGATGGCTACACCTTC.

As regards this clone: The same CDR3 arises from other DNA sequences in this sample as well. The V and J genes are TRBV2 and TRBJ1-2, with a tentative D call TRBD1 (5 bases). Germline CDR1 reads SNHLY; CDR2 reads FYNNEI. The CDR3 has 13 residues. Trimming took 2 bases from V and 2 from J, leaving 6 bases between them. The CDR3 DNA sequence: TGTGCCAGCAGTGAATCAGGGAACTATGGCTACACCTTC. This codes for CASSESGNYGYTF.

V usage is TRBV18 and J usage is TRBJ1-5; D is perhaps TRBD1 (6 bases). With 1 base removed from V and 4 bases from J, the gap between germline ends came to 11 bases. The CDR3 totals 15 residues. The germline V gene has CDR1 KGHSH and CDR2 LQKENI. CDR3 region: CASSPQGVPNQPQHF. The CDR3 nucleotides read TGTGCCAGCTCACCACAGGGGGTCCCAAATCAGCCCCAGCATTTT.

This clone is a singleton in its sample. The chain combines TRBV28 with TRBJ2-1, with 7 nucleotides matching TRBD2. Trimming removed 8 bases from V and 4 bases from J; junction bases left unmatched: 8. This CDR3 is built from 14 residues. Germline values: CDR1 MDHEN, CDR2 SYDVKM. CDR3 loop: CASVTGGKYNEQFF. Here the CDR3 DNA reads TGTGCCAGCGTAACGGGAGGAAAGTACAATGAGCAGTTCTTC. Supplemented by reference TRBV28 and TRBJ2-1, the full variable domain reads DVKVTQSSRYLVKRTGEKVFLECVQDMDHENMFWYRQDPGLGLRLIYFSYDVKMKEKGDIPEGYSVSREKKERFSLILESASTNQTSMYLCASVTGGKYNEQFFGPGTRLTVL.

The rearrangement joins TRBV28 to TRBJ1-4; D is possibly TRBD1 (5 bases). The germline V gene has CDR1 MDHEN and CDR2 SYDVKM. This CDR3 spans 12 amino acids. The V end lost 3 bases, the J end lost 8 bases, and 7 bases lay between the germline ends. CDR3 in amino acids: CASSFNREKLFF. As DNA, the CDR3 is TGTGCCAGCAGTTTTAACAGGGAAAAACTGTTTTTT.

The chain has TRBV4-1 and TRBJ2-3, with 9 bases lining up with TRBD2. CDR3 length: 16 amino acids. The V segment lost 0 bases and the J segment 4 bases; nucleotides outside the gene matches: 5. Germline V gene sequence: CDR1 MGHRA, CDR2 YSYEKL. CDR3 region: CASSQDLAGGADTQYF. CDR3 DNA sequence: TGCGCCAGCAGCCAAGATTTGGCGGGAGGGGCAGATACGCAGTATTTT.

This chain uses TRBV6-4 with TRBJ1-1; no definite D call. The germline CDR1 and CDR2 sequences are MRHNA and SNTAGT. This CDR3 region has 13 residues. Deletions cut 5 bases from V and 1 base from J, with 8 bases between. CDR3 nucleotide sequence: TGTGCCAGCAGTCTACAGCCGAACACTGAAGCTTTCTTT. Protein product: CASSLQPNTEAFF.